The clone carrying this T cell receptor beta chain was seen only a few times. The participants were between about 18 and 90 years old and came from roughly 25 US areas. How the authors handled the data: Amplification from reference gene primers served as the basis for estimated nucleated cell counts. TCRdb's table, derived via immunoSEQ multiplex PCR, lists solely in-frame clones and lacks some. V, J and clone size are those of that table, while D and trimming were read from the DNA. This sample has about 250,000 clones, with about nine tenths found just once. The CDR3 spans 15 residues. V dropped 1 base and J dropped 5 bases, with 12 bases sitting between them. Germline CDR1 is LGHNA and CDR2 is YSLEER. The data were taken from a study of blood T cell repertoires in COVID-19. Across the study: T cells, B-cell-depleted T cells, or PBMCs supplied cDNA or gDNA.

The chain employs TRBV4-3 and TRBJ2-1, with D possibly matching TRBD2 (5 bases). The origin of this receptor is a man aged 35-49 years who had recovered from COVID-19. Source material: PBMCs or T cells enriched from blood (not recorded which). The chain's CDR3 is CASSQAPGGNNEQFF. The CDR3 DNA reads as TGCGCCAGCAGCCAAGCACCTGGAGGCAACAATGAGCAGTTCTTC.